This TCR beta chain is drawn from a study of shared clonotypes between healthy human individuals. Whole-study findings and limits: What naive subsets generally showed was a larger estimated richness than memory subsets showed. Measured sharing among donors was expected to vary with sequencing depth. It was the non-shared clonotypes that had lower generation probabilities than clonotypes shared by all four donors.

Turning to this clone: Antigen: not known.

V lost 6 bases and J lost 8, with 14 bases in between. Germline CDR1 is SNHLY and CDR2 is FYNNEI. The CDR3 is made up of 13 amino acids. Every subset's genomic DNA went evenly onto several immunoSEQ plates. Sequenced by immunoSEQ multiplex PCR; TCRdb stores in-frame clones only, minus some. The table has 550,000 to 800,000 clones, over 65% seen once. The sequence was collected from a woman in her twenties or thirties in good health. Sequencing input: memory CD4+ T cells sorted from blood. Subset of the sample: CD45RA-negative fraction. The chain links TRBV2 to TRBJ2-1; no firm D call. DNA for the CDR3: TGTGCCAGCAGATACTTAGCTATCGATGAGCAGTTCTTC. This translates into CASRYLAIDEQFF.